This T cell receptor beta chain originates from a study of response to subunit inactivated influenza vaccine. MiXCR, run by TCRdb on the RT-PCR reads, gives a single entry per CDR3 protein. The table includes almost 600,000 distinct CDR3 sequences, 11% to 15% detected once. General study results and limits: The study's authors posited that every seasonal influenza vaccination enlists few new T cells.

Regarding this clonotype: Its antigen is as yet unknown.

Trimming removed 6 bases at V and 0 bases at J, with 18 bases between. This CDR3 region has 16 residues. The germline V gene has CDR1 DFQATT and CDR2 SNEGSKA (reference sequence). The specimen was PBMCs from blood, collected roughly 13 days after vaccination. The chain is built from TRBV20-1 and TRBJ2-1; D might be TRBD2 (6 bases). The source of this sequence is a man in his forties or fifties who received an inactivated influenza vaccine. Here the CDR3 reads CSAHRRDVSSYNEQFF. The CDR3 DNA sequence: TGCAGTGCACACAGGAGGGACGTAAGCTCCTACAATGAGCAGTTCTTC.